The present entry profiles one T cell receptor beta chain with its context. Its binding antigen is unknown. Base quality data are lacking; no much larger clone is found one base away. Library preparation used the immunoSEQ multiplex PCR assay. In its TCRdb copy, this immuneACCESS table keeps in-frame sequences only and misses some clones. Where compared with another copy, unresolved V genes explain less than half of these, and the others have no known cause. This sample is represented by more than 90,000 clones; 90% to 97% of them were singletons. The ten biggest clones cover approximately 0.22% of the sample. This specimen belongs to a study of technical replicates of blood from a handful of donors (dated by TCRdb to about 2017). This receptor was taken from a human donor in good health. The material sequenced was T cells isolated from PBMCs.

The CDR3 reads CASSWAGQNYEQYF. The DNA reads as follows: TGTGCCAGCAGTTGGGCAGGCCAGAACTACGAGCAGTACTTC. This chain joins TRBV6-5 to TRBJ2-7; too little of a D gene remains to name it. The germline ends are 13 bases apart after V is trimmed by 4 bases and J by 3 bases. Based on the germline V gene, the CDR1 and CDR2 sequences are MNHEY and SVGAGI. The CDR3 has 14 amino acids, counting the end cysteine and phenylalanine. Left in the record is the CDR3 DNA by itself, 42 bases read in frame from the first base.